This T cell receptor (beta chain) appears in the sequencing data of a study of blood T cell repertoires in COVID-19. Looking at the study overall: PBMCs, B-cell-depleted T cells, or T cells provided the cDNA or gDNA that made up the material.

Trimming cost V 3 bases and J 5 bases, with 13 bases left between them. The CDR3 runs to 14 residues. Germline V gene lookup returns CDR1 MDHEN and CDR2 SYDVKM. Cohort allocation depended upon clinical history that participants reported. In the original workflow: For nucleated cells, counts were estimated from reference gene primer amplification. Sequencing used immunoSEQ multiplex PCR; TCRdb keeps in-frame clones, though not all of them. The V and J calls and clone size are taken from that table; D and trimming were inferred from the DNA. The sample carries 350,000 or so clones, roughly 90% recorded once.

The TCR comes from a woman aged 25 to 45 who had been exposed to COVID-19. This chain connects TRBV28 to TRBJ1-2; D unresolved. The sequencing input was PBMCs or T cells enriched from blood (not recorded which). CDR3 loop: CASSFKLTNYGYTF. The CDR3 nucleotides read TGTGCCAGCAGTTTTAAGCTCACCAATTATGGCTACACCTTC.